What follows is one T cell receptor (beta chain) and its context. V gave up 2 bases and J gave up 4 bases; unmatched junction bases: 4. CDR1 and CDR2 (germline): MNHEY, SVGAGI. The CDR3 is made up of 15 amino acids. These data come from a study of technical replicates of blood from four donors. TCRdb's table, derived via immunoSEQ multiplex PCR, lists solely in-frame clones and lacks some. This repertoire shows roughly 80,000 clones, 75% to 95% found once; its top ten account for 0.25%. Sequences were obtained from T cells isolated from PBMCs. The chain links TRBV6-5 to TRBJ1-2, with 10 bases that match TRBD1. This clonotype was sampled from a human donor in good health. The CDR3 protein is CASSYEGQGSYGYTF. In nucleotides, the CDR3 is TGTGCCAGCAGTTACGAGGGACAGGGGAGCTATGGCTACACCTTC.